This T cell receptor beta chain is drawn from a study of T cells in Graves' hyperthyroidism and ophthalmopathy. Trimming took off 3 bases at V and 5 bases at J, with 14 bases between the two ends. The CDR3 loop spans 14 amino acids. RNA transcripts served as the template for amplifying TCR beta CDR3 regions. An initial round of RT-PCR targeting the TCR CDR3 relied on the HTBI primer set. TCRdb reprocessed the multiplex PCR reads with MiXCR, giving one entry per CDR3 protein. Of approximately 400,000 distinct CDR3 sequences in the sample, about 25% were seen once. Study-wide results and limits: Blood samples included most of the expanded thyroid clonotypes exceeding 0.001.

The sample holds many counts of this clonotype. Its antigen is undetermined. It was considered stable Graves' hyperthyroidism when ophthalmopathy did not progress within 18 months. Criteria for exclusion of patients were uncontrolled infection, other autoimmune disease, pregnancy or lactation. This TCR was recovered from a man in his forties or fifties with Graves' hyperthyroidism. This chain links TRBV12-3 or TRBV12-4 with TRBJ2-7, with D unclear. Sequencing input: blood. CDR3 in DNA: TGTGCCAGCAGTTTCTCCCACCCGGTCGACGAGCAGTACTTC. Amino acids: CASSFSHPVDEQYF.